The present entry profiles one T cell receptor (beta chain) with its context. As yet, its antigen is unknown. Between the trimmed V and J ends, which lost 6 bases and 4 bases, there was a span of 12 bases. The germline CDR1 and CDR2 sequences are SQVTM and ANQGSEA. The CDR3 contains 13 residues. PCR used 60 Vbeta primers and 13 Jbeta primers. Libraries were prepared by immunoSEQ multiplex PCR; TCRdb keeps only in-frame clonotypes and omits some of them. The sample holds 95,000 to 150,000 clones; 70% to 80% are singletons and the top ten take about 8.2%. These data belong to a study of cytomegalovirus exposure and HLA in healthy donors. Overall study findings and caveats: In a later analysis, a genetic analysis reported fewer productive-TCR N-insertions in an Asian-associated ancestry cluster than the cohort average.

Specimen: PBMCs. The source of this sequence is a woman aged 40-49 years in good health and CMV-seropositive. J is TRBJ1-4 and V is TRBV29-1; TRBD1 might be the D (5 bases). The DNA for the CDR3 is TGCAGCGTGTCGTGGAGGGGTAATGAAAAACTGTTTTTT. It yields the protein CSVSWRGNEKLFF.